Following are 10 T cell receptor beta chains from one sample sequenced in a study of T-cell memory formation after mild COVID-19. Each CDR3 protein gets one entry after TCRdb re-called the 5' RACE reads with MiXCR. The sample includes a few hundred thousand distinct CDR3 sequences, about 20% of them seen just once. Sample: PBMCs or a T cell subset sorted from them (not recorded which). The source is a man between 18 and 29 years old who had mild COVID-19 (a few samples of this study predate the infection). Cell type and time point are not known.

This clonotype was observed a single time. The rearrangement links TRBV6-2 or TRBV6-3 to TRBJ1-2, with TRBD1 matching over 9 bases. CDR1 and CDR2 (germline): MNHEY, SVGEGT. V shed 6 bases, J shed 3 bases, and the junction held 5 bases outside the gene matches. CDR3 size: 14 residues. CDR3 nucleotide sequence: TGTGCCAGCAGACTACGGACAGGGGACTATGGCTACACCTTC. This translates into CASRLRTGDYGYTF.

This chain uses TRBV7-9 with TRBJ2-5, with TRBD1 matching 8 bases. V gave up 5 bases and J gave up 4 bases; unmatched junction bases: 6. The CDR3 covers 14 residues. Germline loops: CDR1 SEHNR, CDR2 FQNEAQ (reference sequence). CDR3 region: CASSPTGGGETQYF. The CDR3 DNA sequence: TGTGCCAGCAGCCCCACAGGGGGAGGAGAGACCCAGTACTTC.

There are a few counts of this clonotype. CDR3 in amino acids: CASSPAGANYGYTF. For the CDR3, the DNA is TGTGCCAGCAGCCCCGCGGGTGCTAACTATGGCTACACCTTC. V gene TRBV2 combines with J gene TRBJ1-2, with D hard to call. Per the germline V gene, CDR1 is SNHLY and CDR2 is FYNNEI. V lost 6 bases, J lost 0 bases, and 11 bases lay in between. The CDR3 runs 14 residues.

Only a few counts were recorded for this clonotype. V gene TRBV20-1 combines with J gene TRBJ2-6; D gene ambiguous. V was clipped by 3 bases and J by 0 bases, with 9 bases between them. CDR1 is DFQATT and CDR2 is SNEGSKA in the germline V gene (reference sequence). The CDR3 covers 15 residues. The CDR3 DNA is TGCAGTGCTAGCGGTCCAGTCTCTGGGGCCAACGTCCTGACTTTC. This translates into CSASGPVSGANVLTF.

CDR3: CSVAPPSWANTEAFF. The CDR3, as DNA: TGCAGCGTTGCTCCCCCCTCTTGGGCGAACACTGAAGCTTTCTTT. V is TRBV29-1 and J is TRBJ1-1, with D unresolved. The CDR3 sequence is 15 residues long. Germline loops: CDR1 SQVTM, CDR2 ANQGSEA. V was trimmed by 4 bases and J by 1 base, leaving 16 bases between them.

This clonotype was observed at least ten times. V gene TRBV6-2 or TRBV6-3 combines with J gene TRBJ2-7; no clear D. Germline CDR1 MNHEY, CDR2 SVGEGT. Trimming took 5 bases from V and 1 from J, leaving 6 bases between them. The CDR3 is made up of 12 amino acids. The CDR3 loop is CASSESSYEQYF. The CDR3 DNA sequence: TGTGCCAGCAGTGAAAGTTCCTACGAGCAGTACTTC.

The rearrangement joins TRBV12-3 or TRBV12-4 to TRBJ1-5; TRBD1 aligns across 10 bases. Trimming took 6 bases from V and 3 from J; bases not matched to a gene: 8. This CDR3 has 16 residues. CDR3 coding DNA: TGTGCCAGCAGATCGAGTGGGACAGGGGCCAATCAGCCCCAGCATTTT. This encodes CASRSSGTGANQPQHF.

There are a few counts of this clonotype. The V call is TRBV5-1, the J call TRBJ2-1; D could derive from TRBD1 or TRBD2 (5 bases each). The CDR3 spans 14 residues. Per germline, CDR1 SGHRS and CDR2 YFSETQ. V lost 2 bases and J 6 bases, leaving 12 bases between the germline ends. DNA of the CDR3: TGCGCCAGCAGCTTTCGTACGGGGCGCAATGAGCAGTTCTTC. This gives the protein CASSFRTGRNEQFF.

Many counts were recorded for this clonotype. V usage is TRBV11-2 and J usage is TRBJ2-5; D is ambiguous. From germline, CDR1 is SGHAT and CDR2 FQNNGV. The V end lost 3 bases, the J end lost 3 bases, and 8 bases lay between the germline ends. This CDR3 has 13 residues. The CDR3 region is CASSFSSEETQYF. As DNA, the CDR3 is TGTGCCAGCAGCTTTTCGAGCGAAGAGACCCAGTACTTC. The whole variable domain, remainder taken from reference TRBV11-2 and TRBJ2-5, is EAGVAQSPRYKIIEKRQSVAFWCNPISGHATLYWYQQILGQGPKLLIQFQNNGVVDDSQLPKDRFSAERLKGVDSTLKIQPAKLEDSAVYLCASSFSSEETQYFGPGTRLLVL.

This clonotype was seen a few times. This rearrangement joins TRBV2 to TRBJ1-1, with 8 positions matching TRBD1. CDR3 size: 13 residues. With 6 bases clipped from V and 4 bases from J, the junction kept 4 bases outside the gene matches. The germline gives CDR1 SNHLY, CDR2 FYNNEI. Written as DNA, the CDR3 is TGTGCCAGCAGAGGCACAGGGGGCACTGAAGCTTTCTTT. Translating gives CASRGTGGTEAFF.